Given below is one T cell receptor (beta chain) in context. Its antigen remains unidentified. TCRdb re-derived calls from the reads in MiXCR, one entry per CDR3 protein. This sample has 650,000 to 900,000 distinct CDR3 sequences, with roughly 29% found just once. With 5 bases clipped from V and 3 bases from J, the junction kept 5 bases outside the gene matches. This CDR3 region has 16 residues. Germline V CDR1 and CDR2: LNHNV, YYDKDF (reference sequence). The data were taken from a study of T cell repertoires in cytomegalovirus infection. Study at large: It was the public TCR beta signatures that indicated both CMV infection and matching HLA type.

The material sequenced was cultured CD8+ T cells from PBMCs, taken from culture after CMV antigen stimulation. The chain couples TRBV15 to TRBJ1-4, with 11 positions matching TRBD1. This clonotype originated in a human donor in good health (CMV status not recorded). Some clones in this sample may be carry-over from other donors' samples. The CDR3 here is CATSRGQGASNEKLFF. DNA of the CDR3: TGTGCCACCAGCCGCGGACAGGGGGCGTCTAATGAAAAACTGTTTTTT.